In its sample, the clone carrying this TCR beta chain was seen a few times. The sample is drawn from a study of shared clonotypes between healthy human individuals. On the study more broadly: Donors consisted of two women and a few men between 18 and 49.

All the donors were Caucasian adults who lived in Nashville, Tennessee. It was at deep level that the assay was run. Among the unsorted PBMC samples, replicate PCRs used roughly 300 ng DNA, roughly 33,000 T cell genomes. Libraries were prepared by immunoSEQ multiplex PCR; TCRdb keeps only in-frame clonotypes and omits some of them. This repertoire shows fewer than 550,000 clones, around 79% found once; its top ten account for around 12%. Trimming left V 2 bases short and J 5 bases short, with 13 bases between. Germline V lookup: CDR1 KGHSH, CDR2 LQKENI. This CDR3 is 15 amino acids long. The sequence came from a woman aged 40 to 55 in good health. Some clones in this sample may be carry-over from other donors' samples. Specimen: PBMCs. The chain recombines TRBV18 with TRBJ2-1; D not resolved. The CDR3 region has the DNA TGTGCCAGCTCACCAAGAGCCCGACGGGACAATGAGCAGTTCTTC. Translated, it gives CASSPRARRDNEQFF.